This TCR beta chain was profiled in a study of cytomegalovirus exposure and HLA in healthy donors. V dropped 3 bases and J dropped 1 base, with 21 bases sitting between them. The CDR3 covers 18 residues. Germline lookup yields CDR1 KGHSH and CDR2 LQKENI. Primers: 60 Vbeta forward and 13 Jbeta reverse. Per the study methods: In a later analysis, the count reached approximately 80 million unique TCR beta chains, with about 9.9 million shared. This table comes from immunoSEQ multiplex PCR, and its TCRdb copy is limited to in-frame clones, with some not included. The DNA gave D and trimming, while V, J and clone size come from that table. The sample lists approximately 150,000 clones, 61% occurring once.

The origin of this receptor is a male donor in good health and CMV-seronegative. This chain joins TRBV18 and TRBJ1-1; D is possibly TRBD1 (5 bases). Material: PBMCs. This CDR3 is CASSPRTGTNYKNTEAFF. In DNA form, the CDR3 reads TGTGCCAGCTCACCTAGAACCGGGACTAACTACAAGAACACTGAAGCTTTCTTT.